The clone carrying this TCR beta chain was seen more than once but under ten times. V was cut by 5 bases and J by 7 bases, with 11 bases left in between. Germline loops: CDR1 DFQATT, CDR2 SNEGSKA (reference sequence). The CDR3 contains 11 residues. Time point: pre-treatment sample, taken before nivolumab and TIL therapy. This sample was taken from a study of TIL therapy for anti-PD-1-resistant metastatic lung cancer. Whole-study context: A few tumors were EGFR-mutant and two were ALK-rearranged.

The immunoSEQ assay was v3. The protocol was immunoSEQ multiplex PCR, while the TCRdb copy is restricted to in-frame clones and leaves out a portion. The top ten clones hold around 16% of a sample with 35,000 to 55,000 clones, about 80% of them seen once. The input for sequencing was blood, taken at baseline. This chain connects TRBV20-1 to TRBJ1-2, with D perhaps TRBD1 (6 bases). This clonotype was sampled from a man aged 70-80 years with non-small cell lung cancer. The CDR3 DNA is TGCAGTGCTCCGGACAGAAGTGGCTACACCTTC. It codes for CSAPDRSGYTF.